This T cell receptor beta chain was recorded in a study of CD8 T cells in Susac syndrome. It was with random hexamers that roughly 0.5 to 1 ug RNA was reverse transcribed. In TCRdb, the immunoSEQ multiplex PCR reads were re-called with MiXCR into one record per CDR3 protein. The sample consists of some 190,000 distinct CDR3 sequences, approximately 96% of them appearing once. With 6 bases removed from V and 0 bases from J, the gap between germline ends came to 11 bases. From germline, CDR1 is MNHEY and CDR2 SMNVEV (reference sequence). The length of the CDR3 is 14 residues. This clonotype has a single count.

Sequenced input: CD4+ T cells from PBMCs. This rearrangement joins TRBV27 to TRBJ1-2, with D possibly being TRBD1 (6 bases). The sequence came from a human donor with multiple sclerosis. In nucleotides, the CDR3 is TGTGCCAGCAGCCGGACAGCAGCTAACTATGGCTACACCTTC. It encodes CASSRTAANYGYTF.